The 11 T cell receptor beta chains given below trace back to one sample, sequenced in a study of T cells in Graves' hyperthyroidism and ophthalmopathy. From RNA transcripts, TCR beta CDR3 regions were amplified. Researchers ran a first-round RT-PCR on the TCR CDR3 using the HTBI primer set. One entry per CDR3 protein results from TCRdb running MiXCR on the multiplex PCR reads. The sample yields just over 550,000 distinct CDR3 sequences, around 45% seen once. The specimen sequenced was peripheral blood or thyroid tissue (not recorded which). The receptors come from a woman under 30 with Graves' hyperthyroidism.

The table lists this clonotype with a few counts. The chain has TRBV5-1 and TRBJ2-2; D is ambiguous. The V and J ends lost 6 bases and 6 bases respectively, with 12 bases between them. Germline loops: CDR1 SGHRS, CDR2 YFSETQ. The CDR3 is 13 residues long. CDR3 coding DNA: TGCGCCAGCACCCCCTTGGTTGCCGGGGAGCTGTTTTTT. Translated: CASTPLVAGELFF.

This clonotype was observed a single time. The chain joins TRBV25-1 to TRBJ1-5; tentatively, D is TRBD1 (6 bases). The germline CDR1 and CDR2 sequences are MGHDK and SYGVNS. The CDR3 is 16 residues long. The V end was cut by 6 bases, the J end by 1 base, with 16 bases between. The CDR3 DNA reads TGTGCCAGCAGAGAGGGGGGAGTTTTGAGCAATCAGCCCCAGCATTTT. Translation: CASREGGVLSNQPQHF.

This clonotype was picked up many times. CDR3 residues: CSVASGLAGVYEQYF. Here the CDR3 DNA reads TGCAGCGTTGCCAGCGGACTAGCGGGAGTCTACGAGCAGTACTTC. The chain links TRBV29-1 to TRBJ2-7; 13 bases match TRBD2. V shed 4 bases and J 3 bases; nucleotides not matched to a gene: 6. CDR1 and CDR2 from the germline V gene are SQVTM and ANQGSEA. This CDR3 is built from 15 residues.

This clonotype has just a few counts. The chain couples TRBV11-3 to TRBJ1-6; a weak D match, TRBD1 (6 bases). The CDR3 is 16 amino acids. With 5 bases removed from V and 3 bases from J, the gap between germline ends came to 14 bases. CDR1 SGHNT and CDR2 YENEEA come from the germline V gene. The chain's CDR3 is CASSSRPTGYNSPLHF. The CDR3 DNA sequence: TGTGCCAGCAGCAGTAGACCGACAGGCTATAATTCACCCCTCCACTTT.

This clonotype was counted ten times or more. The genes are TRBV24-1 and TRBJ2-5; D uncertain. The germline gives CDR1 KGHDR, CDR2 SFDVKD. V was cut by 0 bases and J by 4 bases, with 11 bases left in between. The CDR3 is made up of 15 amino acids. In DNA, the CDR3 is TGTGCCACCAGTGATTTGAAATTAGGGATAGAGACCCAGTACTTC. It translates to CATSDLKLGIETQYF.

The chain carries TRBV15 and TRBJ1-2; D is unresolved. This CDR3 comprises 12 residues. CDR1 is LNHNV and CDR2 is YYDKDF in the germline V gene (reference sequence). V was shortened by 5 bases and J by 13 bases, with 17 bases between the two germline ends. CDR3: CATSGTLGTGTF. The CDR3 region has the DNA TGTGCCACCAGCGGCACGCTTGGTACGGGCACCTTC. Combining the CDR3 with reference TRBV15 and TRBJ1-2 gives the whole variable domain DAMVIQNPRYQVTQFGKPVTLSCSQTLNHNVMYWYQQKSSQAPKLLFHYYDKDFNNEADTPDNFQSRRPNTSFCFLDIRSPGLGDTAMYLCATSGTLGTGTFGSGTRLTVV.

Concerning this clonotype: At one end, the junction sequence differs from germline, possibly due to a read error. V gene TRBV7-6 combines with J gene TRBJ1-3; D is perhaps TRBD1 (6 bases). The germline gives CDR1 SGHVS, CDR2 FNYEAQ. This CDR3 contains 15 residues. CDR3 bases: TGTACCAGCAGCCTTCTCAGGGGCTCTGGAAACACCATATATTTT. Its protein is CTSSLLRGSGNTIYF.

This clonotype was seen a handful of times. The V call is TRBV24-1, the J call TRBJ2-5, with a possible D match to TRBD2 (5 bases). V lost 4 bases, J lost 5 bases, and 10 bases lay in between. This CDR3 is built from 13 residues. In germline, CDR1 is KGHDR, CDR2 SFDVKD. The CDR3 coding sequence is TGTGCCACCAGTGAGCAGAAGCGGGAGACCCAGTACTTC. Residues: CATSEQKRETQYF.

This clonotype came up a few times. J is TRBJ1-5 and V is TRBV20-1, with a weak D call TRBD1 (6 bases). Germline assignment: CDR1 DFQATT and CDR2 SNEGSKA (reference sequence). The CDR3 is 14 amino acids. V dropped 6 bases and J dropped 3 bases, with 15 bases sitting between them. CDR3 amino acids: CSAIDGQFNQPQHF. CDR3 sequence (DNA): TGCAGTGCCATCGACGGACAGTTCAATCAGCCCCAGCATTTT.

The chain employs TRBV29-1 and TRBJ2-7, with 8 bases lining up with TRBD1. After removal of 5 bases from V and 3 bases from J, the junction contained 6 bases not matched to a gene. The CDR3 loop spans 13 amino acids. The V gene's germline CDR1 is SQVTM and CDR2 ANQGSEA. The CDR3 DNA reads as TGCAGCGTTAGTGACAGGGGTGTCTACGAGCAGTACTTC. Amino acids: CSVSDRGVYEQYF.

In this sample, this clonotype turned up a few times. A read error may explain this, as a much larger clone is one base away. The chain couples TRBV15 to TRBJ2-5; D gene uncertain. The CDR3 runs 12 residues. V was trimmed by 2 bases and J by 1 base, leaving 2 bases between them. The V gene's germline CDR1 is LNHNV and CDR2 YYDKDF (reference sequence). CDR3 in amino acids: CATSRSQETQYF. The CDR3 coding sequence is TGTGCCACCAGCAGATCCCAAGAGACCCAGTACTTC.